This passage covers 3 T cell receptor beta chains from one sample sequenced in a study of blood T cell repertoires in COVID-19. This table comes from immunoSEQ multiplex PCR, and its TCRdb copy is limited to in-frame clones, with some not included. The sample yields 85,000 to 100,000 clones, 90% seen once. The sample taken for sequencing was peripheral blood. The origin of the receptors is a man aged 55 to 70 with acute or convalescent COVID-19.

V usage is TRBV2 and J usage is TRBJ2-1; 12 bases match TRBD2. The V gene end was trimmed by 7 bases and the J gene end by 9 bases; junction bases not matched to a gene: 7. CDR1 SNHLY and CDR2 FYNNEI come from the germline V gene. The CDR3 sequence is 14 residues long. The CDR3 region is CASIGASGGGEQFF. CDR3 nucleotides: TGTGCCAGCATTGGCGCTAGCGGGGGGGGTGAGCAGTTCTTC. The full variable domain, rest sourced from reference TRBV2 and TRBJ2-1, is EPEVTQTPSHQVTQMGQEVILRCVPISNHLYFYWYRQILGQKVEFLVSFYNNEISEKSEIFDDQFSVERPDGSNFTLKIRSTKLEDSAMYFCASIGASGGGEQFFGPGTRLTVL.

The V gene is TRBV5-1, the J gene TRBJ1-1; TRBD1 might be the D (6 bases). Germline V lookup: CDR1 SGHRS, CDR2 YFSETQ. The ends were cut back, 0 bases at V and 4 bases at J, with 10 bases in the middle. The CDR3 spans 14 residues. CDR3 DNA sequence: TGCGCCAGCAGCTTGGGGGACACTGGCACTGAAGCTTTCTTT. Protein sequence: CASSLGDTGTEAFF. Supplemented by reference TRBV5-1 and TRBJ1-1, the full variable domain reads KAGVTQTPRYLIKTRGQQVTLSCSPISGHRSVSWYQQTPGQGLQFLFEYFSETQRNKGNFPGRFSGRQFSNSRSEMNVSTLELGDSALYLCASSLGDTGTEAFFGQGTRLTVV.

The chain employs TRBV7-2 and TRBJ1-5, with a possible D match to TRBD1 (5 bases). The ends were cut back, 5 bases at V and 2 bases at J, with 13 bases in the middle. The CDR3 totals 15 residues. CDR1 and CDR2 (germline): SGHTA, FQGNSA. Here the CDR3 DNA reads TGTGCCAGCAGCCAGGTGGTCAGGGGCAATCAGCCCCAGCATTTT. Translated, it gives CASSQVVRGNQPQHF.